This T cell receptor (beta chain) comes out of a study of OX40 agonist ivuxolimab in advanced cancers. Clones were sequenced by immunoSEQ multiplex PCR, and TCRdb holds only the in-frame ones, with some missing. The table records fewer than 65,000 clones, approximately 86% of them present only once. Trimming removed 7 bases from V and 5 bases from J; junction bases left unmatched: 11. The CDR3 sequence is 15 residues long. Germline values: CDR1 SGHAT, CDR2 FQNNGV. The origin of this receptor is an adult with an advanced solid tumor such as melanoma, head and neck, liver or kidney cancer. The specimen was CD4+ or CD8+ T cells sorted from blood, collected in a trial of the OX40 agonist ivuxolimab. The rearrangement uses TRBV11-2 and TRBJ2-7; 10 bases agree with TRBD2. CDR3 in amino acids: CASTPWLAGGNEQYF. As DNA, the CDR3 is TGTGCCAGCACCCCCTGGTTAGCGGGGGGAAACGAGCAGTACTTC.